The T cell receptor beta chain described here comes from a study of T cell clones after liver transplantation. Study information: Third-party-reactive TCRbeta sequences from pre-transplant mixed lymphocyte reactions served as antigen-independent comparators. Apart from a few HCV-positive recipients, transplants were for non-autoimmune, non-viral reasons. Findings of the study overall: In 5 of 8 subjects, circulating graft-donor-reactive CD4 TCRbeta sequences fell significantly after transplant.

CDR1 is SGHAT and CDR2 is FQNNGV in the germline V gene. J lost 2 bases, V lost 0 bases, and 7 bases had no gene match. The length of the CDR3 is 17 residues. This clone has a handful of counts. Its specificity is unknown. Profiled with immunoSEQ multiplex PCR; TCRdb holds only in-frame clones, not every one. The repertoire has a few thousand clones, over 40% of them found once; the top ten carry roughly an eighth. Sequencing of dividing CFSE-low cells from the MLR defined alloreactive TCRbeta sequences. The clonotype was recovered from a human patient who received a liver transplant. Some of these T cells may belong to the graft donor. The rearrangement joins TRBV11-2 to TRBJ2-1, with 7 bases identical to TRBD2. The sample comprised CD4+ T cells from cultured PBMCs. CDR3 bases: TGTGCCAGCAGCTTAGATCTTGCCAGCGGGACCTACAATGAGCAGTTCTTC. This codes for CASSLDLASGTYNEQFF.